These T cell receptor beta chains were read from a single sample in a study of CD4+ T cells in melanoma. Sequencing used immunoSEQ multiplex PCR; TCRdb keeps in-frame clones, though not all of them. Of more than 15,000 clones listed, 81% are singletons. The sequencing sample was made of cells from a culture (not recorded whether cultured in vitro). These receptors came from a human donor with melanoma. Both conserved end residues are part of each CDR3. The D gene is left open where the match is weak. The size field is filled for only some rows; it gives once, few, many or a size class.

d_gene	abundance	v_gene	j_gene	CDR3nt	CDR3aa
.	.	TRBV2	TRBJ2-1	TGTGCCAGCGGGGGACGTTGGGGGGTTGTAAATGAGCAGTTCTTC	CASGGRWGVVNEQFF
.	.	TRBV18	TRBJ2-5	TGTGCCAGCTCATGGAATGGTAGAGAGACCCAGTACTTC	CASSWNGRETQYF
TRBD1	.	TRBV19	TRBJ1-2	TGTGCCAGTAGTACCCGGGACAGATATGGCTACACCTTC	CASSTRDRYGYTF
TRBD1	.	TRBV15	TRBJ2-3	TGTGCCACCACTTACAGGGGGTTTGATACGCAGTATTTT	CATTYRGFDTQYF
.	.	TRBV7-2	TRBJ2-6	TGTGCCAGCAGCTCCGGAGGGTCTGGGGCCAACGTCCTGACTTTC	CASSSGGSGANVLTF
TRBD2	.	TRBV4-2	TRBJ2-5	TGTGCCAGCAGCTGGCCCGGGACTAGACAAGAGACCCAGTACTTC	CASSWPGTRQETQYF
.	.	TRBV6-1	TRBJ1-2	TGTGCCAGCCGAGGGATAGACAGTGGAGTCTATGGCTACACCTTC	CASRGIDSGVYGYTF
TRBD1	once	TRBV7-9	TRBJ1-2	TGTGCCAGCAGCTCCCATATACAGGGGAACTATGGCTACACCTTC	CASSSHIQGNYGYTF
TRBD1	.	TRBV2	TRBJ1-4	TGTGCCAGCAGGGTAGAGACAGGGACTAATGAAAAACTGTTTTTT	CASRVETGTNEKLFF
.	.	TRBV2	TRBJ2-5	TGTGCCAGCAGCGAAATCGGAGAGACCCAGTACTTC	CASSEIGETQYF
.	.	TRBV27	TRBJ1-1	TGTGCCAGCAGTTCCCAACGACGGGGATTAGACACTGAAGCTTTCTTT	CASSSQRRGLDTEAFF
.	.	TRBV2	TRBJ1-5	TGTGCCAGCAGTGAAGTGGGACATAGCAATCAGCCCCAGCATTTT	CASSEVGHSNQPQHF
TRBD2	.	TRBV29-1	TRBJ2-7	TGCAGCGTTGCCCACGGACTAGCGGGGACCTACGAGCAGTACTTC	CSVAHGLAGTYEQYF
.	.	TRBV9	TRBJ2-3	TGTGCCAGCAGCGTAGCTCCGCACGATACGCAGTATTTT	CASSVAPHDTQYF
.	few	TRBV18	TRBJ1-1	TGTGCCAGCTCATCCGGACGGGGAATGAACACTGAAGCTTTCTTT	CASSSGRGMNTEAFF
TRBD1	few	TRBV15	TRBJ1-4	TGTGCCACCAGCAGAGTAACAGGGGGTTATGAAAAACTGTTTTTT	CATSRVTGGYEKLFF
.	.	TRBV5-1	TRBJ1-2	TGCGCCAGCAGCTTGGGGGGACATCGAACAGCTAACTATGGCTACACCTTC	CASSLGGHRTANYGYTF
.	.	TRBV5-1	TRBJ1-6	TGCGCCAGCAGCTTGTCGTTTGGTGGAGATTCACCCCTCCACTTT	CASSLSFGGDSPLHF
TRBD1	.	TRBV7-6	TRBJ2-1	TGTGCCAGCAGCCCTCTCAGGGGGAGAAGGTACAATGAGCAGTTCTTC	CASSPLRGRRYNEQFF
.	.	TRBV5-1	TRBJ1-2	TGCGCCAGCAGCTCGGGACGCGACTATGGCTACACCTTC	CASSSGRDYGYTF
TRBD2	.	TRBV9	TRBJ2-3	TGTGCCAGCAGCGTGGCAAGGACTAGCGGGGGGTTGGATACGCAGTATTTT	CASSVARTSGGLDTQYF
.	.	TRBV6-1	TRBJ2-5	TGTGCCAGCAGGGGGCAGTACTTC	CASRGQYF
TRBD1	.	TRBV9	TRBJ2-5	TGTGCCAGCAGCGCCCGGACAGGGGTAGAGACCCAGTACTTC	CASSARTGVETQYF
.	.	TRBV28	TRBJ1-1	TGTGCCAGCAGTTTATGGCCCCTCCGGGGCGGATGGGGAAACACTGAAGCTTTCTTT	CASSLWPLRGGWGNTEAFF
.	.	TRBV6-5	TRBJ2-5	TGTGCCAGCAGTCGACAGGCCCAAGAGACCCAGTACTTC	CASSRQAQETQYF
TRBD2	.	TRBV4-2	TRBJ2-5	TGTGCCAGCAGCCAAGACCCACTAGCGGGGGGCCGCCAAGAGACCCAGTACTTC	CASSQDPLAGGRQETQYF
.	.	TRBV6-6	TRBJ2-5	TGTGCCAGCCAGCCCCCGGGCGGGACCCAGTACTTC	CASQPPGGTQYF
TRBD2	.	TRBV7-6	TRBJ2-5	TGTGCCAGCAGTTGGGGGAAAGCGGGGGGACCCCAAGAGACCCAGTACTTC	CASSWGKAGGPQETQYF
TRBD2	.	TRBV7-2	TRBJ2-1	TGTGCCAGCAGCTTGGGCGGGGGGGCCAAGAATGAGCAGTTCTTC	CASSLGGGAKNEQFF
.	.	TRBV6-6	TRBJ2-3	TGTGCCAGCAGTTATGATGGGGGACCTAATACGCAGTATTTT	CASSYDGGPNTQYF
TRBD1	.	TRBV6-5	TRBJ1-1	TGTGCCAGCAGTCCATCCCGGGACAGAGCCACTGAAGCTTTCTTT	CASSPSRDRATEAFF
TRBD1	.	TRBV15	TRBJ2-5	TGTGCCACCAGCATAAGCCGGGACAGGCGGGAGACCCAGTACTTC	CATSISRDRRETQYF
.	.	TRBV18	TRBJ1-6	TGTGCCAGCTCACCACAAGGTCGTCCAGGGCTTTCACCCCTCCACTTT	CASSPQGRPGLSPLHF
.	.	TRBV16	TRBJ1-2	TGTGCCAGCAGCCAAGGGACAAACTATGGCTACACCTTC	CASSQGTNYGYTF
TRBD2	.	TRBV5-4	TRBJ2-5	TGTGCCAGCAGCTTGCCACTAGCGGGGGGGAAAGAGACCCAGTACTTC	CASSLPLAGGKETQYF
.	.	TRBV15	TRBJ2-6	TGTGCCACCAGCAGAGTAAGGAGCTCTGGGGCCAACGTCCTGACTTTC	CATSRVRSSGANVLTF
.	.	TRBV11-1	TRBJ1-6	TGTGCCAGCAGTCGTTGGGCAGGACCCCTCCACTTT	CASSRWAGPLHF
TRBD2	few	TRBV4-2	TRBJ2-3	TGTGCCAGCAGCCAAGATTGGAGCGGGGGGGAAGCAGATACGCAGTATTTT	CASSQDWSGGEADTQYF
.	.	TRBV9	TRBJ2-5	TGTGCCAGCAGCGTAGTACCCTCGGGGGGCGTGGAGACCCAGTACTTC	CASSVVPSGGVETQYF
.	.	TRBV6-6	TRBJ1-1	TGTGCCAGCAGTTACACGCTGGGAGCTTTCTTT	CASSYTLGAFF
.	once	TRBV11-2	TRBJ1-4	TGTGCCAGCAGCCCTGGGACAATAAGTGAAAAACTGTTTTTT	CASSPGTISEKLFF
.	.	TRBV5-6	TRBJ2-5	TGTGCCAGCAGCCCGGACCAAGAGACCCAGTACTTC	CASSPDQETQYF
.	.	TRBV30	TRBJ1-1	TGTGCCTGGAGTGTGGCCAGAATGAACACTGAAGCTTTCTTT	CAWSVARMNTEAFF
TRBD1	.	TRBV5-1	TRBJ1-1	TGCGCCAGCAGCCTGACAGGGGTCAGGGACACTGAAGCTTTCTTT	CASSLTGVRDTEAFF
.	.	TRBV6-5	TRBJ1-6	TGTGCCAGCAGGGGAGACAGCTCCTATAATTCACCCCTCCACTTT	CASRGDSSYNSPLHF
.	.	TRBV2	TRBJ1-4	TGTGCCAGCCGGGTCAGGGTAACTAATGAAAAACTGTTTTTT	CASRVRVTNEKLFF
TRBD1	.	TRBV28	TRBJ1-4	TGTGCCAGCACGGGACAGGGGGTGGAACTGTTTTTT	CASTGQGVELFF
TRBD2	once	TRBV5-1	TRBJ2-2	TGCGCCAGCAGCGCGAGCGGGGGCCCCCCCGGGGAGCTGTTTTTT	CASSASGGPPGELFF
TRBD1	.	TRBV5-4	TRBJ1-1	TGTGCCAGCAGCTTGGGTCCCACAGGGGGCGCCGACACTGAAGCTTTCTTT	CASSLGPTGGADTEAFF
.	.	TRBV6-1	TRBJ1-2	TGTGCCAGCAGAAGAGATGGACAGAATAACTATGGCTACACCTTC	CASRRDGQNNYGYTF
.	.	TRBV7-8	TRBJ2-1	TGTGCCAGCAGCCCCAATTTTGCCCGTCCCTATGAGCAGTTCTTC	CASSPNFARPYEQFF
.	.	TRBV5-1	TRBJ1-5	TGCGCCAGCAGCTTGGAGGCCCCCGGGACGGCTACAACATTGGGCCATGTGAGGCCCCAGCATTTT	CASSLEAPGTATTLGHVRPQHF
.	.	TRBV5-4	TRBJ2-1	TGTGCCAGCAGCTCAGGCGGGACAGAGTCCTACAATGAGCAGTTCTTC	CASSSGGTESYNEQFF
.	medium-sized	TRBV19	TRBJ1-5	TGTGCCAGTAGTATTAAAGAAACCTTATCTCGGCATTTT	CASSIKETLSRHF
.	once	TRBV5-1	TRBJ1-3	TGCGCCAGCAGCTCAGGGTCTGGAAACACCATATATTTT	CASSSGSGNTIYF
.	.	TRBV23-1	TRBJ1-1	TGCGCCAGCAGTCAATGGTTAGGGTTTAGTGGGGGAGTGAACACTGAAGCTTTCTTT	CASSQWLGFSGGVNTEAFF
.	.	TRBV4-2	TRBJ2-2	TGTGCCAGCAGCCAAGAGGACAGAACGACCGGGGAGCTGTTTTTT	CASSQEDRTTGELFF